The 9 T cell receptor beta chains given below trace back to one sample, sequenced in a study of blood T cell repertoires in COVID-19. Assay: immunoSEQ multiplex PCR; the TCRdb copy retains only in-frame clones and omits some. The data contain 310,000 or so clones, almost 90% of them singletons. What was sequenced was peripheral blood. Source of these receptors: a woman aged 25 to 39 with COVID-19, enrolled during active disease.

The chain is built from TRBV6-4 and TRBJ2-1, with TRBD2 identical over 9 bases. This CDR3 region has 15 residues. Germline V lookup: CDR1 MRHNA, CDR2 SNTAGT. V gave up 3 bases and J gave up 8 bases; unmatched junction bases: 8. For the CDR3, the DNA is TGTGCCAGCAGTGAGAAGGCTAGCGGGACGGATGAGCAGTTCTTC. As protein: CASSEKASGTDEQFF.

The table lists this clone with a count of one. The rearrangement joins TRBV6-5 to TRBJ2-7; 8 bases align to TRBD1. Unmatched junction bases numbered 6, after V lost 5 bases and J lost 6 bases. Germline V gene lookup returns CDR1 MNHEY and CDR2 SVGAGI. There are 13 residues in the CDR3. The CDR3 loop reads CASSRTGSGEQYF. CDR3 in DNA: TGTGCCAGCAGTCGGACAGGGTCTGGCGAGCAGTACTTC.

The chain is built from TRBV29-1 and TRBJ2-5, with D perhaps matching TRBD2 (6 bases). V dropped 0 bases and J dropped 3 bases, with 11 bases sitting between them. The V gene's germline CDR1 is SQVTM and CDR2 ANQGSEA. The CDR3 spans 14 residues. The CDR3 protein is CSVEDGSREETQYF. In DNA form, the CDR3 reads TGCAGCGTTGAAGACGGGAGTAGAGAAGAGACCCAGTACTTC. Drawing the rest from reference TRBV29-1 and TRBJ2-5, the complete variable domain is SAVISQKPSRDICQRGTSLTIQCQVDSQVTMMFWYRQQPGQSLTLIATANQGSEATYESGFVIDKFPISRPNLTFSTLTVSNMSPEDSSIYLCSVEDGSREETQYFGPGTRLLVL.

The chain couples TRBV29-1 to TRBJ2-7; D might be TRBD1 (5 bases). Germline CDR1 is SQVTM and CDR2 is ANQGSEA. CDR3 length: 13 amino acids. V gave up 5 bases and J gave up 2 bases, with 13 bases separating them. CDR3 in amino acids: CSVQGPLTYEQYF. Written as DNA, the CDR3 is TGCAGCGTTCAGGGTCCTCTTACCTACGAGCAGTACTTC.

This clone is a singleton in its sample. The chain links TRBV13 to TRBJ2-7, with 8 nucleotides matching TRBD2. Losses at the gene ends were 5 bases for V and 7 bases for J; bases not matched to a gene: 10. The germline gives CDR1 PRHDT, CDR2 FYEKMQ (reference sequence). The CDR3 has 14 residues. The CDR3 loop reads CASSGLSGTGEQYF. The CDR3 coding sequence is TGTGCCAGCAGCGGCCTTAGCGGGACGGGGGAGCAGTACTTC. The variable domain in full, completed from reference TRBV13 and TRBJ2-7, reads AAGVIQSPRHLIKEKRETATLKCYPIPRHDTVYWYQQGPGQDPQFLISFYEKMQSDKGSIPDRFSAQQFSDYHSELNMSSLELGDSALYFCASSGLSGTGEQYFGPGTRLTVT.

The chain recombines TRBV6-5 with TRBJ1-4; a possible D gene is TRBD1 (6 bases). V was pared by 7 bases and J by 2 bases, with 8 bases between. Looked up from germline, CDR1 is MNHEY and CDR2 is SVGAGI. The CDR3 has 13 amino acids. The CDR3 nucleotides read TGTGCCAGCACGAGGGGGACTAATGAAAAACTGTTTTTT. This translates into CASTRGTNEKLFF.

The chain combines TRBV4-1 with TRBJ2-7; 8 bases align to TRBD1. V shed 6 bases, J shed 3 bases, and the junction held 4 bases outside the gene matches. The germline CDR1 and CDR2 sequences are MGHRA and YSYEKL. The CDR3 loop spans 13 amino acids. CDR3 sequence reads: CASSDTGGYEQYF. CDR3 in DNA: TGCGCCAGCAGTGATACAGGGGGCTACGAGCAGTACTTC.

The chain combines TRBV27 with TRBJ2-7; possibly TRBD1 for D (6 bases). The CDR3 runs 17 residues. Between the trimmed V and J ends, which lost 5 bases and 2 bases, there was a span of 22 bases. Per the germline V gene, CDR1 is MNHEY and CDR2 is SMNVEV (reference sequence). The CDR3 sequence is CASSHLTPSTGPYEQYF. The CDR3 region has the DNA TGTGCCAGCAGTCACCTCACTCCCTCGACAGGACCCTACGAGCAGTACTTC.

The rearrangement uses TRBV29-1 and TRBJ2-7; D gene ambiguous. V was cut by 6 bases and J by 3 bases, with 15 bases left in between. This CDR3 is built from 13 residues. Germline CDR1 and CDR2: SQVTM and ANQGSEA. CDR3: CSVVLPLLYEQYF. The CDR3, as DNA: TGCAGCGTAGTGCTCCCACTCCTCTACGAGCAGTACTTC.